This T cell receptor (beta chain) appears in the sequencing data of a study of shared clonotypes between healthy human individuals. The junction had 4 bases not matched to a gene; V was cut back by 4 bases and J by 5 bases. Per the germline V gene, CDR1 is SEHNR and CDR2 is FQNEAQ (reference sequence). The CDR3 spans 14 residues. Deep-level running was used for the assay. On sorted subsets, replicate PCRs used approximately 190 ng DNA, or 25,000 to 35,000 T cell genomes. This table comes from immunoSEQ multiplex PCR, and its TCRdb copy is limited to in-frame clones, with some not included. This table has fewer than 800,000 clones, around 90% appearing once. CD45RO-negative CD8 cells positively selected for CCR7 made up the naive population, which excluded terminally differentiated effector memory CD45RA+ cells.

This receptor was taken from a man aged 25 to 40 in good health. This sequence joins TRBV7-9 and TRBJ2-7; 11 positions agree with TRBD1. What was sequenced was naive CD8+ T cells sorted from blood. This chain's CDR3 is CASSSRTGGNEQYF. CDR3 bases: TGTGCCAGCAGCTCGCGGACAGGGGGCAACGAGCAGTACTTC.